A single sample gave rise to the 25 T cell receptor beta chains below, sequenced in a study of T cells in Graves' hyperthyroidism and ophthalmopathy (dated by TCRdb to about 2019). Library method: multiplex PCR. The listed sequencing device is Illumina HiSeq 2000. The TCR beta CDR3 regions were amplified from the RNA transcripts. The first round of RT-PCR for the TCR CDR3 was performed with the HTBI primer set and the Qiagen OneStep RT-PCR kit. Using fastp at Q25 and MiXCR, TCRdb reprocessed the public reads and kept productive beta chains. Rows with one shared CDR3 protein collapse into an entry with the most common genes and DNA. The sample table lists 500,000 to 650,000 distinct CDR3 sequences, over 15% of them with a count of one. Clones ranked in the top ten supply around 17% of the sample. The sequenced sample consisted of blood. These receptors were taken from a woman younger than 30 with Graves' ophthalmopathy.

The chain joins TRBV25-1 to TRBJ2-1; D might be TRBD1 or TRBD2, each matching 6 bases. With 2 bases removed from V and 4 bases from J, the gap between germline ends came to 21 bases. The CDR3 extends over 18 amino acids. Germline CDR1 is MGHDK and CDR2 is SYGVNS. The CDR3: CASSEGRQGRSWYNEQFF. CDR3 nucleotide sequence: TGTGCCAGCAGTGAAGGAAGGCAGGGGAGGTCTTGGTACAATGAGCAGTTCTTC. Looking up the rest from reference TRBV25-1 and TRBJ2-1 gives the full variable domain: EADIYQTPRYLVIGTGKKITLECSQTMGHDKMYWYQQDPGMELHLIHYSYGVNSTEKGDLSSESTVSRIRTEHFPLTLESARPSHTSQYLCASSEGRQGRSWYNEQFFGPGTRLTVL.

The table lists this clonotype with a few counts. V is TRBV6-2 or TRBV6-3 and J is TRBJ1-2; 7 bases are a match to TRBD1. The length of the CDR3 is 14 residues. The germline CDR1 and CDR2 sequences are MNHEY and SVGEGT. The junction had 8 bases not matched to a gene; V was cut back by 7 bases and J by 3 bases. CDR3 sequence (DNA): TGTGCCAGCAACTTTCCCGGGACAGACTATGGCTACACCTTC. This codes for CASNFPGTDYGYTF.

This clonotype was counted a few times. V gene TRBV12-3 or TRBV12-4 combines with J gene TRBJ2-3; D perhaps matches TRBD2 (6 bases). This CDR3 is 16 amino acids long. V shed 6 bases and J shed 2 bases, with 18 bases lying between them. The DNA for the CDR3 is TGTGCCAGCAGCAGCACTCCCCTAGCGAACACAGATACGCAGTATTTT. Encoded protein: CASSSTPLANTDTQYF.

Ten or more counts support this clonotype. The V call is TRBV2, the J call TRBJ1-1; no definite D call. This CDR3 is 14 amino acids long. V was pared by 8 bases and J by 1 base, with 14 bases between. Germline values: CDR1 SNHLY, CDR2 FYNNEI. CDR3 in amino acids: CASLAHPENTEAFF. The CDR3 DNA reads as TGTGCCAGCCTGGCTCATCCCGAGAACACTGAAGCTTTCTTT.

This clonotype was seen at least ten times. The chain recombines TRBV7-9 with TRBJ2-3, with unresolved D. V gave up 4 bases and J gave up 1 base, with 9 bases separating them. The CDR3 runs to 14 residues. Germline values: CDR1 SEHNR, CDR2 FQNEAQ (reference sequence). DNA of the CDR3: TGTGCCAGCAGCTGGGTGATGGGCACAGATACGCAGTATTTT. This encodes CASSWVMGTDTQYF.

The sample holds many counts of this clonotype. The genes are TRBV14 and TRBJ1-2, with D unresolved. Trimming left V 1 base short and J 8 bases short, with 14 bases between. CDR1 and CDR2 from the germline V gene are SGHDN and FVKESK. The CDR3 runs 14 residues. The CDR3 region has the DNA TGTGCCAGCAGCCAAGGGCTGAGGATGATCGGCTACACCTTC. Its translation is CASSQGLRMIGYTF.

This chain links TRBV6-1 with TRBJ2-2; possibly TRBD2 for D (6 bases). Germline V lookup: CDR1 MNHNS, CDR2 SASEGT. This CDR3 is 13 amino acids long. V was clipped by 4 bases and J by 9 bases, with 12 bases between them. The CDR3 region is CASSGWGRWELFF. For the CDR3, the DNA is TGTGCCAGCAGTGGTTGGGGGAGGTGGGAGCTGTTTTTT.

CDR3 nucleotides: TGTGCCAGCAGTTTATGGGCTAGCGGGGGGGCTGCAGAGACCCAGTACTTC. Translated, it gives CASSLWASGGAAETQYF. The chain links TRBV27 to TRBJ2-5, with 12 positions matching TRBD2. With V trimmed by 1 base and J by 4 bases, 7 bases remained unmatched. This CDR3 spans 17 amino acids. Germline assignment: CDR1 MNHEY and CDR2 SMNVEV (reference sequence).

This clonotype was detected ten times or more. This chain connects TRBV20-1 to TRBJ2-7, with D possibly being TRBD2 (5 bases). The CDR3 runs 13 residues. Germline-derived CDR1 and CDR2 are DFQATT and SNEGSKA (reference sequence). Trimming pared 1 base from V and 4 bases from J, leaving 11 bases between. The CDR3 protein is CSARGSRTYEQYF. CDR3 nucleotide sequence: TGCAGTGCTAGAGGGTCACGGACTTACGAGCAGTACTTC.

On this clonotype itself: A much larger clone lies one base from this, so it may be a read error. The J gene is TRBJ2-1, the V gene TRBV12-3 or TRBV12-4; 7 nucleotides agree with TRBD2. The CDR3 contains 16 residues. The CDR3 here is CASSLKGGEYYSEQFF. CDR3 nucleotides: TGTGCCAGCAGTTTAAAGGGAGGGGAGTACTACAGTGAGCAGTTCTTC.

This clonotype was seen a single time. The chain couples TRBV7-9 to TRBJ2-5; 9 nucleotides match TRBD2. Germline CDR1 reads SEHNR; CDR2 reads FQNEAQ (reference sequence). CDR3 size: 15 residues. The ends lost 5 bases at V and 2 bases at J; junction bases unmatched: 6. CDR3: CASSTTTSGQETQYF. The DNA of the CDR3 is TGTGCCAGCAGCACAACGACTAGCGGACAAGAGACCCAGTACTTC.

This clonotype was seen many times. This rearrangement joins TRBV7-8 to TRBJ1-5, with unresolved D. The V gene lost 5 bases and the J gene lost 6 bases, with 17 bases spanning the gap. CDR1 and CDR2 from the germline V gene are SGHVS and FQNEAQ. This CDR3 has 15 amino acids. The CDR3 sequence: CASSPGVQSVQPQHF. DNA for the CDR3: TGTGCCAGCAGCCCCGGAGTACAGTCGGTTCAGCCCCAGCATTTT.

The gene calls are TRBV5-1 and TRBJ2-1; 12 bases line up with TRBD2. The V segment lost 4 bases and the J segment 0 bases; nucleotides outside the gene matches: 8. The CDR3 length is 18 residues. Germline CDR1 reads SGHRS; CDR2 reads YFSETQ. CDR3 residues: CASSTTSGGLSSYNEQFF. DNA of the CDR3: TGCGCCAGCAGCACGACTAGCGGGGGCCTGAGCTCCTACAATGAGCAGTTCTTC.

The rearrangement uses TRBV25-1 and TRBJ2-2, with 7 positions matching TRBD2. This CDR3 comprises 15 residues. V lost 4 bases to trimming and J lost 3 bases; unmatched junction nucleotides: 5. CDR1 is MGHDK, CDR2 SYGVNS, per germline. The CDR3 spells CASSGVAGYTGELFF. The CDR3 DNA reads as TGTGCCAGCAGTGGAGTAGCGGGTTACACCGGGGAGCTGTTTTTT.

This clonotype was seen ten or more times. The rearrangement joins TRBV7-6 to TRBJ2-7; 12 bases agree with TRBD2. Germline loops: CDR1 SGHVS, CDR2 FNYEAQ. J lost 6 bases, V lost 4 bases, and 4 bases had no gene match. This CDR3 contains 14 residues. CDR3 sequence (DNA): TGTGCCAGCAGCTCTAGCGGGGGGGCGCCCGAGCAGTACTTC. It encodes CASSSSGGAPEQYF.

V usage is TRBV19 and J usage is TRBJ1-5, with D unresolved. V shed 5 bases and J shed 5 bases, with 13 bases lying between them. Per the germline V gene, CDR1 is LNHDA and CDR2 is SQIVND (reference sequence). The CDR3 is made up of 14 amino acids. In nucleotides, the CDR3 is TGTGCCAGTAGTCCCAGTACGGGGTATCAGCCCCAGCATTTT. It is translated as CASSPSTGYQPQHF.

This clonotype has only a few counts. The V and J genes are TRBV6-1 and TRBJ2-3; D may be TRBD1 or TRBD2 (7 bases each). This CDR3 has 14 amino acids. Germline V gene sequence: CDR1 MNHNS, CDR2 SASEGT. Trimming left V 6 bases short and J 5 bases short, with 15 bases between. Written as DNA, the CDR3 is TGTGCCAGCAGGCAACAGGGGAGGGTAGATACGCAGTATTTT. This codes for CASRQQGRVDTQYF.

There are many counts of this clonotype. The J gene is TRBJ2-2, the V gene TRBV7-2, with 7 positions matching TRBD1. The CDR3 covers 16 residues. Germline CDR1 SGHTA, CDR2 FQGNSA. Unmatched junction bases numbered 8, after V lost 2 bases and J lost 5 bases. The CDR3 bases are TGTGCCAGCAGCTTAAGTTTAGGGGGCGGTACCGGGGAGCTGTTTTTT. Protein: CASSLSLGGGTGELFF.

This sequence joins TRBV20-1 and TRBJ1-6; a weak D match, TRBD1 (5 bases). The germline gives CDR1 DFQATT, CDR2 SNEGSKA (reference sequence). This CDR3 spans 16 amino acids. Trimming removed 2 bases at V and 8 bases at J, with 19 bases between. DNA for the CDR3: TGCAGTGCTAGAAGGGCTCCAAGGGGTGGGGATTCACCCCTCCACTTT. It specifies CSARRAPRGGDSPLHF.

The V call is TRBV6-1, the J call TRBJ2-2; tentative D call: TRBD1 (6 bases). The CDR3 length is 12 residues. The germline CDR1 and CDR2 sequences are MNHNS and SASEGT. V was cut by 8 bases and J by 4 bases, with 8 bases left in between. The DNA for the CDR3 is TGTGCCAGCGGCAGGGGCACCGGGGAGCTGTTTTTT. Its protein product is CASGRGTGELFF.

Ten or more counts support this clonotype. The J gene is TRBJ2-1, the V gene TRBV2; no clear D gene. Deletions cut 0 bases from V and 4 bases from J, with 4 bases between. The CDR3 sequence is 13 residues long. The V gene's germline CDR1 is SNHLY and CDR2 FYNNEI. CDR3 sequence reads: CASSEASYNEQFF. Written as DNA, the CDR3 is TGTGCCAGCAGTGAAGCTTCTTACAATGAGCAGTTCTTC.

This clonotype occurred many times. CDR3 amino acids: CASSLNANYEQYF. CDR3 sequence (DNA): TGCGCCAGCAGCTTGAATGCGAACTACGAGCAGTACTTC. The chain employs TRBV5-1 and TRBJ2-7; D is uncertain. Germline V gene sequence: CDR1 SGHRS, CDR2 YFSETQ. Trimming pared 1 base from V and 3 bases from J, leaving 8 bases between. The CDR3 sequence is 13 residues long.

Many counts were recorded for this clonotype. CDR3 DNA sequence: TGTGCCAGCATCTCAACCGGGACAGGGAATGCTAATTCACCCCTCCACTTT. The encoded protein is CASISTGTGNANSPLHF. The chain is built from TRBV5-6 and TRBJ1-6, with 9 bases lining up with TRBD1. The length of the CDR3 is 17 residues. V lost 6 bases to trimming and J lost 6 bases; unmatched junction nucleotides: 13. The germline gives CDR1 SGHDT, CDR2 YYEEEE.

The chain has TRBV6-2 or TRBV6-3 and TRBJ2-3; 8 positions agree with TRBD2. The CDR3 is made up of 16 amino acids. Germline V gives CDR1 MNHEY, CDR2 SVGEGT. V trimming: 7 bases; J trimming: 2 bases; junction bases outside the gene matches: 11. The CDR3 spells CASTERAGGPTDTQYF. Written as DNA, the CDR3 is TGTGCCAGCACCGAACGGGCGGGGGGTCCCACAGATACGCAGTATTTT.

This clonotype was counted many times. The chain combines TRBV28 with TRBJ1-2; 8 bases fit TRBD1. The CDR3 sequence is 14 residues long. V lost 6 bases to trimming and J lost 8 bases; unmatched junction nucleotides: 11. Germline V CDR1 and CDR2: MDHEN, SYDVKM. DNA for the CDR3: TGTGCCAGCAGACCCACCGGACAGGGAGAAGGCTACACCTTC. It encodes CASRPTGQGEGYTF.